The clone carrying this T cell receptor (beta chain) was detected ten times or more. Its antigen is unidentified. The library was built from roughly 400 ng RNA with molecular barcoded adaptors for alpha/delta and beta/gamma chains. TCRdb processed the reads anew with MiXCR; each CDR3 protein has one entry. The repertoire holds about 35,000 distinct CDR3 sequences, with 13% to 15% as singletons. The junction had 6 bases not matched to a gene; V was cut back by 4 bases and J by 7 bases. CDR1 is SGHTA, CDR2 FQGTGA, per germline. This CDR3 contains 15 residues. The source of the sample is a study of read filtering for tumor transcriptome and immune sequencing. Study-level information: The cohort had roughly 17 men and approximately 13 women aged about 45 to 80, mean roughly 66 years. Revised staging placed roughly 8 patients in R-ISS I, about 17 in II, 6 or 7 in III. Overall study findings and caveats: About 82% of IR-seq clonotypes had a single read, yet these held approximately 4% of reads. RNA-seq captured clonotypes less deeply and reliably than IR-seq.

The chain is built from TRBV7-3 and TRBJ1-4, with 10 bases lining up with TRBD1. The receptor was isolated from a donor aged 40 or over with multiple myeloma. Specimen: a population of CD138-negative cells sorted from bone marrow. This chain's CDR3 is CASSSTGGAGEKLFF. DNA for the CDR3: TGTGCCAGCAGCTCGACAGGGGGCGCAGGTGAAAAACTGTTTTTT. The entire variable domain, with the rest obtained from reference TRBV7-3 and TRBJ1-4, is as follows: GAGVSQTPSNKVTEKGKYVELRCDPISGHTALYWYRQSLGQGPEFLIYFQGTGAADDSGLPNDRFFAVRPEGSVSTLKIQRTERGDSAVYLCASSSTGGAGEKLFFGSGTQLSVL.